What follows are 18 T cell receptor beta chains derived from one specimen sequenced in a study of cytomegalovirus exposure and HLA in healthy donors. The protocol was immunoSEQ multiplex PCR, while the TCRdb copy is restricted to in-frame clones and leaves out a portion. The sample has 300,000 to 350,000 clones, over 75% seen once. The sequenced sample consisted of PBMCs. The receptors shown here come from a man aged 30 to 39 in good health and CMV-seronegative.

This sequence joins TRBV7-2 and TRBJ2-3, with TRBD2 as a possible D gene (6 bases). V lost 2 bases and J lost 5, with 17 bases in between. This CDR3 is 16 amino acids long. CDR1 is SGHTA and CDR2 is FQGNSA in the germline V gene. CDR3 region: CASSLSRGVSEDTQYF. The CDR3 nucleotides read TGTGCCAGCAGCTTAAGTCGCGGGGTCTCGGAAGATACGCAGTATTTT.

The chain recombines TRBV2 with TRBJ1-2; TRBD1 matches 7 bases. Germline V gene data show CDR1 as SNHLY and CDR2 as FYNNEI. Trimming took 4 bases from V and 2 from J; bases not matched to a gene: 7. The CDR3 contains 15 residues. CDR3 residues: CASSGRGQKNYGYTF. The CDR3 nucleotides read TGTGCCAGCAGTGGCAGGGGACAGAAAAACTATGGCTACACCTTC.

V is TRBV6-5 and J is TRBJ1-4; D is possibly TRBD1 (6 bases). CDR1 is MNHEY, CDR2 SVGAGI, per germline. The CDR3 has 14 residues. Between the trimmed V and J ends, which lost 5 bases and 4 bases, there was a span of 11 bases. CDR3 sequence reads: CASSRTVFNEKLFF. CDR3 bases: TGTGCCAGCAGTCGGACAGTCTTTAATGAAAAACTGTTTTTT.

The gene calls are TRBV28 and TRBJ2-7, with TRBD2 matching over 8 bases. J lost 0 bases, V lost 6 bases, and 22 bases had no gene match. The germline gives CDR1 MDHEN, CDR2 SYDVKM. This CDR3 has 20 amino acids. The CDR3 spells CASRSGLFWSGGSSSYEQYF. Written as DNA, the CDR3 is TGTGCCAGCAGATCCGGACTGTTTTGGAGCGGGGGTTCAAGCTCCTACGAGCAGTACTTC.

This chain joins TRBV6-6 and TRBJ2-3; a weak D match, TRBD2 (6 bases). Deletions cut 5 bases from V and 1 base from J, with 13 bases between. Per the germline V gene, CDR1 is MNHNY and CDR2 is SVGAGI (reference sequence). The CDR3 totals 15 residues. The chain's CDR3 is CASSRRRGGTDTQYF. The CDR3 bases are TGTGCCAGCAGTAGGAGGAGGGGCGGCACAGATACGCAGTATTTT.

The genes are TRBV19 and TRBJ1-1; D possibly corresponds to TRBD1 (6 bases). CDR1 and CDR2 from the germline V gene are LNHDA and SQIVND (reference sequence). With 5 bases removed from V and 2 bases from J, the gap between germline ends came to 12 bases. The CDR3 contains 14 residues. CDR3 in amino acids: CASSLRGYNTEAFF. For the CDR3, the DNA is TGTGCCAGTAGTCTCAGGGGCTATAACACTGAAGCTTTCTTT.

The V call is TRBV10-2, the J call TRBJ1-1; 9 bases agree with TRBD1. In germline, CDR1 is WSHSY, CDR2 SAAADI. CDR3 size: 14 residues. The J segment lost 1 base and the V segment lost 6 bases, leaving 3 bases of the junction unmatched. CDR3 DNA: TGCGCCAGCAGGAAGACAGGGGGGAACACTGAAGCTTTCTTT. This sequence encodes CASRKTGGNTEAFF.

The V call is TRBV11-2, the J call TRBJ1-6; possible D gene TRBD1, 6 bases. The CDR3 runs 16 residues. Germline CDR1 and CDR2: SGHAT and FQNNGV. The V gene lost 2 bases and the J gene lost 9 bases, with 17 bases spanning the gap. The CDR3 region is CASSLSGGGTLSPLHF. DNA for the CDR3: TGTGCCAGCAGCTTATCGGGGGGCGGGACACTTTCACCCCTCCACTTT.

The J gene is TRBJ1-5, the V gene TRBV10-3; no reliable D call. This CDR3 region has 12 residues. V was shortened by 4 bases and J by 8 bases, with 9 bases between the two germline ends. CDR1 is ENHRY and CDR2 is SYGVKD in the germline V gene. The DNA of the CDR3 is TGTGCCATCAGTGTTCGGGGTGAGCCCCAGCATTTT. The encoded protein is CAISVRGEPQHF.

The chain has TRBV9 and TRBJ1-5; no definite D call. V lost 2 bases and J 2 bases, leaving 11 bases between the germline ends. Germline V gene data show CDR1 as SGDLS and CDR2 as YYNGEE. The CDR3 has 15 amino acids. This chain's CDR3 is CASSVGGAGNQPQHF. CDR3 coding DNA: TGTGCCAGCAGCGTTGGCGGCGCGGGCAATCAGCCCCAGCATTTT.

The chain carries TRBV6-1 and TRBJ1-1, with no clear D. Deletions cut 8 bases from V and 0 bases from J, with 16 bases between. Germline loops: CDR1 MNHNS, CDR2 SASEGT. The CDR3 is made up of 15 amino acids. The CDR3 nucleotides are TGTGCCAGCTTTAGGGAAGGAGGCATGAACACTGAAGCTTTCTTT. Amino acid sequence: CASFREGGMNTEAFF.

In this sample, this clone turned up once. V gene TRBV7-9 combines with J gene TRBJ1-1, with TRBD1 as a possible D gene (5 bases). Trimming left V 6 bases short and J 2 bases short, with 19 bases between. This CDR3 contains 16 residues. Germline assignment: CDR1 SEHNR and CDR2 FQNEAQ (reference sequence). Here the CDR3 reads CASSQPNGGENTEAFF. In DNA form, the CDR3 reads TGTGCCAGCAGTCAACCAAACGGGGGGGAAAACACTGAAGCTTTCTTT.

The chain combines TRBV10-3 with TRBJ1-2, with D possibly being TRBD1 (5 bases). The CDR3 length is 13 residues. V lost 7 bases, J lost 4 bases, and 13 bases lay in between. Germline assignment: CDR1 ENHRY and CDR2 SYGVKD. The CDR3 DNA is TGTGCCATCACCAAACTGGGGCCCTATGGCTACACCTTC. Its translation is CAITKLGPYGYTF.

This clone appeared a single time. The V gene is TRBV5-4, the J gene TRBJ1-4; D may be TRBD1 (5 bases). The germline CDR1 and CDR2 sequences are SGHNT and YYREEE (reference sequence). Trimming removed 1 base from V and 8 bases from J, with 9 bases in between. This CDR3 region has 13 residues. CDR3 bases: TGTGCCAGCAGCTTGTCGACAGAGGAAAAACTGTTTTTT. It encodes CASSLSTEEKLFF.

The genes are TRBV7-9 and TRBJ1-1, with D hard to call. Trimming pared 5 bases from V and 7 bases from J, leaving 11 bases between. CDR1 and CDR2 (germline): SEHNR, FQNEAQ (reference sequence). The CDR3 extends over 12 amino acids. The CDR3 protein is CASSPGPLEAFF. CDR3 nucleotide sequence: TGTGCCAGCAGCCCTGGCCCCCTTGAAGCTTTCTTT. The full variable domain, completed using reference TRBV7-9 and TRBJ1-1, is DTGVSQNPRHKITKRGQNVTFRCDPISEHNRLYWYRQTLGQGPEFLTYFQNEAQLEKSRLLSDRFSAERPKGSFSTLEIQRTEQGDSAMYLCASSPGPLEAFFGQGTRLTVV.

This chain links TRBV25-1 with TRBJ2-2; weak D call: TRBD1 (6 bases). Germline CDR1 and CDR2: MGHDK and SYGVNS. The length of the CDR3 is 13 residues. Trimming cost V 5 bases and J 5 bases, with 9 bases left between them. The chain's CDR3 is CASSSTGTGELFF. CDR3 DNA sequence: TGTGCCAGCAGTTCCACAGGGACCGGGGAGCTGTTTTTT.

The DNA of the CDR3 is TGCGCCAGCAGTGAGTCGAAGAGCGGGGGCCCGCCCAACGAGCAGTACTTC. This encodes CASSESKSGGPPNEQYF. This sequence joins TRBV10-1 and TRBJ2-7; the match to TRBD2 covers 8 bases. The CDR3 runs to 17 residues. Germline lookup yields CDR1 WNHNN and CDR2 SYGVQD (reference sequence). The V and J ends lost 0 bases and 5 bases, in that order; junction bases with no gene match: 12.

The V call is TRBV10-3, the J call TRBJ2-7; 8 bases line up with TRBD1. The V and J ends lost 6 bases and 5 bases, in that order; junction bases with no gene match: 6. The CDR3 is 13 residues long. The germline V gene encodes CDR1 ENHRY and CDR2 SYGVKD. The CDR3 bases are TGTGCCATCAGCTCGGCAGGGGGCGACGAGCAGTACTTC. Amino acid sequence: CAISSAGGDEQYF.